The clone carrying this T cell receptor beta chain was seen only a few times. Measured with immunoSEQ multiplex PCR; TCRdb has only the in-frame clones, and not every one. Altogether about 70,000 clones are present, more than 75% being singletons, with the ten largest covering roughly 0.83%. This CDR3 is built from 17 residues. The trim removed 1 base at V and 5 bases at J, leaving 9 bases unmatched. CDR1 SEHNR and CDR2 FQNEAQ come from the germline V gene (reference sequence). This entry is derived from a study of blood T cell repertoires in COVID-19. The J gene is TRBJ2-3, the V gene TRBV7-9; 10 bases line up with TRBD2. The sequencing sample was made of peripheral blood. This sequence originates from a woman in her sixties or seventies with acute or convalescent COVID-19. CDR3 bases: TGTGCCAGCAGCTTAGAAAATCTAGCGGGAGTTAAAGATACGCAGTATTTT. Its protein is CASSLENLAGVKDTQYF.